This T cell receptor (beta chain) was obtained from a study of T cells after posttransplantation cyclophosphamide. Study-wide results and caveats: TRB clonality was highly associated with recipient CMV seropositivity and reactivation. Donor-recipient repertoire similarity was low at 1-2 months, rising over year one.

Only in-frame clones appear in the TCRdb table, and some are missing; sequencing was by immunoSEQ multiplex PCR. The sample lists about 47,000 clones, almost 95% occurring once. On the day of bone marrow donation, the related graft donor provided peripheral blood. In regard to this clone: Its antigen is unknown.

Looked up from germline, CDR1 is SGHAT and CDR2 is FQNNGV. Deletions cut 5 bases from V and 2 bases from J, with 9 bases between. The CDR3 is made up of 13 amino acids. The source of this sequence is a woman aged 45-59 years in good health and a related stem cell transplant donor. Sequencing was done on a sample of PBMCs. The chain recombines TRBV11-2 with TRBJ2-5; D is perhaps TRBD1 (6 bases). The CDR3 DNA reads as TGTGCCAGCAGCCGAGGGACACAAGAGACCCAGTACTTC. Protein sequence: CASSRGTQETQYF.